These 14 T cell receptor beta chains were all obtained from the same sample, sequenced in a study of shared clonotypes between healthy human individuals. Repertoires were generated with immunoSEQ multiplex PCR, while TCRdb's copy carries only in-frame clones and drops some. The sample lists around 1.9 million clones, 93% occurring once. CD45RO-negative, CCR7-positively selected cells formed the naive CD8 fraction, excluding terminally differentiated effector memory CD45RA+ cells. Specimen: naive CD8+ T cells from PBMCs. The receptors come from a young man in good health. Some clones in this sample may be carry-over from other donors' samples.

The chain employs TRBV4-2 and TRBJ2-1; 12 nucleotides agree with TRBD2. The CDR3 is 16 amino acids. V dropped 1 base and J dropped 7; count of bases not matched to a gene: 5. Germline V gives CDR1 LGHNA, CDR2 YNFKEQ. Written as DNA, the CDR3 is TGTGCCAGCAGCCAAGGTCCTAGCGGGAGGGGGAATGAGCAGTTCTTC. Amino acid sequence: CASSQGPSGRGNEQFF.

V usage is TRBV7-3 and J usage is TRBJ1-1, with 8 bases fitting TRBD1. The CDR3 has 15 amino acids. V lost 3 bases to trimming and J lost 0 bases; unmatched junction nucleotides: 3. CDR1 SGHTA and CDR2 FQGTGA come from the germline V gene. CDR3 nucleotides: TGTGCCAGCAGCTTCGTCAGGGGGCTGAACACTGAAGCTTTCTTT. It translates to CASSFVRGLNTEAFF.

J is TRBJ1-2 and V is TRBV29-1; D is unresolved. The V end lost 0 bases, the J end lost 4 bases, and 9 bases lay between the germline ends. The CDR3 spans 13 residues. Germline V gene sequence: CDR1 SQVTM, CDR2 ANQGSEA. CDR3: CSVEDPVGYGYTF. The CDR3 nucleotides read TGCAGCGTTGAAGATCCCGTTGGCTATGGCTACACCTTC.

The chain is built from TRBV27 and TRBJ2-7, with D uncertain. Germline V gives CDR1 MNHEY, CDR2 SMNVEV (reference sequence). Trimming shortened V by 9 bases and J by 3 bases, and 15 bases separated the two germline ends. This CDR3 has 13 residues. CDR3 sequence reads: CASGPPLRYEQYF. The CDR3 DNA sequence: TGTGCCAGTGGCCCCCCTCTCCGCTACGAGCAGTACTTC.

The chain joins TRBV9 to TRBJ2-5; 7 bases fit TRBD1. Germline-derived CDR1 and CDR2 are SGDLS and YYNGEE. The CDR3 contains 17 residues. V shed 0 bases and J 4 bases; nucleotides not matched to a gene: 12. CDR3 sequence reads: CASSVGGGQPDPETQYF. The CDR3 DNA reads TGTGCCAGCAGCGTAGGTGGGGGACAGCCGGATCCAGAGACCCAGTACTTC.

This sequence joins TRBV14 and TRBJ2-3; D might be TRBD1 or TRBD2, each matching 6 bases. Germline V gene data show CDR1 as SGHDN and CDR2 as FVKESK. This CDR3 spans 15 amino acids. Trimming removed 1 base from V and 6 bases from J, with 14 bases in between. This CDR3 reads CASSQVGGRVDTQYF. CDR3 in DNA: TGTGCCAGCAGCCAAGTTGGGGGGCGTGTGGATACGCAGTATTTT.

The rearrangement links TRBV6-1 to TRBJ1-3, with D unclear. Germline CDR1 MNHNS, CDR2 SASEGT. V gave up 1 base and J gave up 0 bases, with 7 bases separating them. The CDR3 totals 15 residues. The CDR3 region has the DNA TGTGCCAGCAGTGAAGGCGGGAACTCTGGAAACACCATATATTTT. This gives the protein CASSEGGNSGNTIYF.

This rearrangement joins TRBV7-8 to TRBJ1-4; weak D call: TRBD1 (5 bases). The germline gives CDR1 SGHVS, CDR2 FQNEAQ. V lost 1 base and J 7 bases, leaving 25 bases between the germline ends. This CDR3 has 19 amino acids. CDR3 region: CASSLVGSRRRGAGEKLFF. The CDR3 DNA follows: TGTGCCAGCAGCTTAGTGGGGTCCCGCCGGAGGGGCGCCGGTGAAAAACTGTTTTTT.

The genes are TRBV28 and TRBJ1-1, with TRBD1 as a possible D gene (6 bases). V lost 4 bases and J 3 bases, leaving 15 bases between the germline ends. The CDR3 contains 15 residues. Germline V gives CDR1 MDHEN, CDR2 SYDVKM. The CDR3 sequence is CASSYRRGRDTEAFF. The CDR3 DNA reads TGTGCCAGCAGTTACCGCAGGGGACGGGACACTGAAGCTTTCTTT.

The chain is built from TRBV30 and TRBJ2-7; D may correspond to TRBD1 or TRBD2 (5 bases each). The CDR3 sequence is 20 residues long. Germline V gives CDR1 GTSNPN, CDR2 SVGIG (reference sequence). Deletions cut 2 bases from V and 2 bases from J, with 31 bases between. The CDR3 spells CAWSLPPLYSGPPRPYEQYF. In DNA form, the CDR3 reads TGTGCCTGGAGTCTACCCCCCCTCTACTCGGGACCCCCGAGGCCCTACGAGCAGTACTTC.

The chain carries TRBV4-2 and TRBJ2-1; D unresolved. Per germline, CDR1 LGHNA and CDR2 YNFKEQ. This CDR3 comprises 12 residues. Trimming took off 1 base at V and 9 bases at J, with 7 bases between the two ends. Written as DNA, the CDR3 is TGTGCCAGCAGCCAAGTATTGACTGAGCAGTTCTTC. The encoded protein is CASSQVLTEQFF.

The chain has TRBV6-5 and TRBJ2-7, with no clear D. CDR1 MNHEY and CDR2 SVGAGI come from the germline V gene. The CDR3 is 13 amino acids. V gave up 2 bases and J gave up 3 bases, with 8 bases separating them. The DNA for the CDR3 is TGTGCCAGCAGTTACGAGCGCGACTACGAGCAGTACTTC. Amino acid sequence: CASSYERDYEQYF.

The chain employs TRBV6-4 and TRBJ1-1; no firm D call. Germline V gives CDR1 MRHNA, CDR2 SNTAGT. V was pared by 4 bases and J by 4 bases, with 13 bases between. This CDR3 has 14 amino acids. CDR3 sequence: CASSVGTHGTEAFF. CDR3 DNA: TGTGCCAGCAGTGTGGGCACCCATGGCACTGAAGCTTTCTTT.

This clone was observed a single time. The chain uses TRBV4-3 and TRBJ2-2; the D call may be TRBD1 or TRBD2 (5 bases each). CDR1 is LGHNA, CDR2 YSLEER, per germline. The CDR3 runs 16 residues. V was clipped by 3 bases and J by 8 bases, with 19 bases between them. Here the CDR3 reads CASSHDRDHIFGELFF. CDR3 coding DNA: TGCGCCAGCAGCCATGACCGGGACCACATTTTTGGGGAGCTGTTTTTT.